These 21 T cell receptor beta chains were all obtained from the same sample, sequenced in a study of blood T cell repertoires in COVID-19. Assay: immunoSEQ multiplex PCR; the TCRdb copy retains only in-frame clones and omits some. The sample contains roughly 190,000 clones, about four fifths of which appear only once. The sequenced material came from peripheral blood. These TCRs come from a woman aged 40 to 49 with COVID-19, enrolled during active disease.

This chain uses TRBV7-2 with TRBJ1-1; D perhaps matches TRBD1 (6 bases). Per germline, CDR1 SGHTA and CDR2 FQGNSA. The V end lost 5 bases, the J end lost 3 bases, and 13 bases lay between the germline ends. CDR3 length: 14 residues. The DNA for the CDR3 is TGTGCCAGCAGCCGGACAGAGCGCTACACTGAAGCTTTCTTT. As protein: CASSRTERYTEAFF.

The chain carries TRBV30 and TRBJ2-3; no definite D call. The germline CDR1 and CDR2 sequences are GTSNPN and SVGIG (reference sequence). Trimming left V 1 base short and J 5 bases short, with 4 bases between. The CDR3 extends over 11 amino acids. The CDR3 DNA follows: TGTGCCTGGAGTGCCCTAGATACGCAGTATTTT. The encoded protein is CAWSALDTQYF.

This chain connects TRBV5-8 to TRBJ2-7; a weak D match, TRBD2 (5 bases). CDR3 length: 13 residues. Trimming pared 1 base from V and 3 bases from J, leaving 8 bases between. From germline, CDR1 is SGHTS and CDR2 YDEGEE. The CDR3 DNA reads as TGTGCCAGCAGCTTGTCTGAGGGCTACGAGCAGTACGTC. Its translation is CASSLSEGYEQYV.

The rearrangement links TRBV27 to TRBJ2-3; D might be TRBD2 (7 bases). This CDR3 comprises 16 residues. Germline V gives CDR1 MNHEY, CDR2 SMNVEV (reference sequence). The V and J ends lost 1 base and 5 bases respectively, with 16 bases between them. In nucleotides, the CDR3 is TGTGCCAGCAGTTTATTAGTGCGGGGGCCGGGAGATACGCAGTATTTT. Protein: CASSLLVRGPGDTQYF.

The rearrangement uses TRBV10-3 and TRBJ2-5; 7 bases map to TRBD2. J was trimmed by 5 bases and V by 6 bases; bases with no gene match: 12. Germline CDR1 ENHRY, CDR2 SYGVKD. This CDR3 contains 15 residues. The CDR3 spells CAISSGEGGYETQYF. In DNA form, the CDR3 reads TGTGCCATCAGCTCCGGGGAGGGAGGGTACGAGACCCAGTACTTC.

This clone has just one count. The chain couples TRBV5-4 to TRBJ2-7; D might be TRBD2 (5 bases). CDR3 length: 13 residues. The V gene lost 5 bases and the J gene lost 1 base, with 10 bases spanning the gap. CDR1 is SGHNT and CDR2 is YYREEE in the germline V gene (reference sequence). The CDR3 nucleotides are TGTGCCAGCAGTTCCGGGGAGTCCTACGAGCAGTACTTC. Its protein is CASSSGESYEQYF.

The chain has TRBV15 and TRBJ1-3; D not certain. This CDR3 contains 12 residues. The V end was cut by 0 bases, the J end by 8 bases, with 5 bases between. Germline assignment: CDR1 LNHNV and CDR2 YYDKDF (reference sequence). The CDR3 DNA reads TGTGCCACCAGCAGAGAAACGGACACCATATATTTT. This translates into CATSRETDTIYF.

The rearrangement links TRBV27 to TRBJ2-2; D is possibly TRBD2 (5 bases). CDR1 and CDR2 (germline): MNHEY, SMNVEV (reference sequence). Trimming shortened V by 6 bases and J by 0 bases, and 8 bases separated the two germline ends. The CDR3 extends over 14 amino acids. CDR3 region: CASRLGTNTGELFF. The CDR3, as DNA: TGTGCCAGCAGGCTCGGGACGAACACCGGGGAGCTGTTTTTT.

V and J are TRBV7-2 and TRBJ2-1, with 7 bases that match TRBD2. The length of the CDR3 is 15 residues. The V gene end was trimmed by 4 bases and the J gene end by 6 bases; junction bases not matched to a gene: 9. Germline CDR1 and CDR2: SGHTA and FQGNSA. CDR3 loop: CASSSSGAGSNEQFF. The CDR3 region has the DNA TGTGCCAGCAGCTCGTCTGGAGCGGGGTCCAATGAGCAGTTCTTC.

The rearrangement joins TRBV19 to TRBJ1-6; TRBD1 matches at 10 bases. Trimming at V came to 9 bases and at J to 5 bases, leaving 10 bases not matched to a gene. Germline values: CDR1 LNHDA, CDR2 SQIVND (reference sequence). CDR3 length: 16 residues. The CDR3 spells CASRPGQGGNNSPLHF. Here the CDR3 DNA reads TGTGCCAGCCGTCCCGGACAGGGGGGAAATAATTCACCCCTCCACTTT.

The rearrangement links TRBV11-2 to TRBJ2-2, with 7 bases that match TRBD1. Unmatched junction bases numbered 5, after V lost 3 bases and J lost 4 bases. Germline V lookup: CDR1 SGHAT, CDR2 FQNNGV. The CDR3 contains 15 residues. CDR3 DNA: TGTGCCAGCAGCTTTGACAGGGTGGTCACCGGGGAGCTGTTTTTT. This codes for CASSFDRVVTGELFF.

The rearrangement joins TRBV30 to TRBJ2-6; TRBD2 matches at 9 bases. The length of the CDR3 is 16 residues. Germline CDR1 GTSNPN, CDR2 SVGIG (reference sequence). V gave up 4 bases and J gave up 1 base; unmatched junction bases: 5. The CDR3 spells CAWTAGGVSGANVLTF. The CDR3, as DNA: TGTGCCTGGACCGCGGGGGGGGTTTCTGGGGCCAACGTCCTGACTTTC. Looking up the rest from reference TRBV30 and TRBJ2-6 gives the full variable domain: SQTIHQWPATLVQPVGSPLSLECTVEGTSNPNLYWYRQAAGRGLQLLFYSVGIGQISSEVPQNLSASRPQDRQFILSSKKLLLSDSGFYLCAWTAGGVSGANVLTFGAGSRLTVL.

The V gene is TRBV20-1, the J gene TRBJ1-1; possibly TRBD1 for D (5 bases). Looked up from germline, CDR1 is DFQATT and CDR2 is SNEGSKA (reference sequence). The V end was cut by 3 bases, the J end by 5 bases, with 13 bases between. The CDR3 runs 13 residues. CDR3 sequence (DNA): TGCAGTGCTAGTCAGGGAAGAGGAACTGAAGCTTTCTTT. It codes for CSASQGRGTEAFF.

The chain employs TRBV10-3 and TRBJ1-1, with 7 bases matching TRBD1. J was trimmed by 10 bases and V by 6 bases; bases with no gene match: 11. The germline V gene has CDR1 ENHRY and CDR2 SYGVKD. This CDR3 is built from 13 residues. CDR3 amino acids: CAISPGQSWGAFF. The CDR3 coding sequence is TGTGCCATCAGCCCGGGACAGAGTTGGGGAGCTTTCTTT.

This rearrangement joins TRBV6-5 to TRBJ1-2; no clear D gene. The CDR3 runs 14 residues. Deletions cut 6 bases from V and 2 bases from J, with 13 bases between. Germline V lookup: CDR1 MNHEY, CDR2 SVGAGI. The CDR3 protein is CASRYTTVNYGYTF. The CDR3 nucleotides read TGTGCCAGCAGGTACACCACAGTGAACTATGGCTACACCTTC.

The genes are TRBV19 and TRBJ1-5; D gene ambiguous. The CDR3 length is 13 residues. V was clipped by 2 bases and J by 5 bases, with 7 bases between them. Germline-derived CDR1 and CDR2 are LNHDA and SQIVND (reference sequence). CDR3 in DNA: TGTGCCAGTAGTATAATTGGCTATCAGCCCCAGCATTTT. As protein: CASSIIGYQPQHF.

This chain uses TRBV6-2 or TRBV6-3 with TRBJ1-2; 9 bases align to TRBD1. CDR3 length: 13 amino acids. Trimming removed 4 bases from V and 8 bases from J; junction bases left unmatched: 5. Germline CDR1 and CDR2: MNHEY and SVGEGT. The CDR3 DNA reads as TGTGCCAGCAGTTCCGGACAGGGGTCCGGCTACACCTTC. This encodes CASSSGQGSGYTF.

This clone was counted a single time. CDR3 in amino acids: CASTREASGVSEQFF. The CDR3 region has the DNA TGTGCCAGCACCAGGGAGGCTAGCGGGGTGAGTGAGCAGTTCTTC. V usage is TRBV28 and J usage is TRBJ2-1; 9 bases fit TRBD2. Germline V lookup: CDR1 MDHEN, CDR2 SYDVKM. This CDR3 has 15 amino acids. The V and J ends lost 7 bases and 9 bases, in that order; junction bases with no gene match: 13.

This chain uses TRBV3-1 (or the pseudogene TRBV3-2) with TRBJ2-2, with 9 bases aligning to TRBD1. Germline V CDR1 and CDR2: LGHDT, YNNKEL (reference sequence). V was pared by 1 base and J by 6 bases, with 12 bases of the junction left unmatched. The CDR3 has 18 residues. CDR3 sequence: CASSQVIVGQGRPGELFF. The DNA for the CDR3 is TGTGCCAGCAGCCAAGTTATCGTGGGACAGGGTCGTCCCGGGGAGCTGTTTTTT.

The rearrangement uses TRBV7-9 and TRBJ1-1, with 7 positions matching TRBD1. The CDR3 is 14 amino acids. CDR1 is SEHNR and CDR2 is FQNEAQ in the germline V gene (reference sequence). Losses at the gene ends were 4 bases for V and 4 bases for J; bases not matched to a gene: 6. The CDR3 bases are TGTGCCAGCAGCTCGGGACAGAGGATCACTGAAGCTTTCTTT. Its translation: CASSSGQRITEAFF.

The V call is TRBV7-6, the J call TRBJ1-5; perhaps TRBD1 as D (6 bases). Germline V lookup: CDR1 SGHVS, CDR2 FNYEAQ. V was trimmed by 1 base and J by 6 bases, leaving 10 bases between them. The CDR3 has 14 amino acids. In DNA form, the CDR3 reads TGTGCCAGCAGCTTAGAACAGGGTAGTCAGCCCCAGCATTTT. It translates to CASSLEQGSQPQHF. Looking up the rest from reference TRBV7-6 and TRBJ1-5 gives the full variable domain: GAGVSQSPRYKVTKRGQDVALRCDPISGHVSLYWYRQALGQGPEFLTYFNYEAQQDKSGLPNDRFSAERPEGSISTLTIQRTEQRDSAMYRCASSLEQGSQPQHFGDGTRLSIL.